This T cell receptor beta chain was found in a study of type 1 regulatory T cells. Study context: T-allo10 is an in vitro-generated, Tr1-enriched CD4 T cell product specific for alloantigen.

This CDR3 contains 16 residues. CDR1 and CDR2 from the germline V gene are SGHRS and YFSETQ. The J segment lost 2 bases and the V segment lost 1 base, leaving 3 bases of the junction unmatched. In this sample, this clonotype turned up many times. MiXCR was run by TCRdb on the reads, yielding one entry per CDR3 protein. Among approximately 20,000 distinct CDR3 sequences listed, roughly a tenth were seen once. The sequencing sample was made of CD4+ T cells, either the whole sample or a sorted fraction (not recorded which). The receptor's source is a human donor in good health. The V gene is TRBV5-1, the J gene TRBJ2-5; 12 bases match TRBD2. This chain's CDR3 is CASSLRLAGAQETQYF. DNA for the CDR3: TGCGCCAGCAGCTTGAGACTAGCGGGAGCTCAAGAGACCCAGTACTTC.